This is a list of T cell receptor beta chains from one sample in a study of pediatric ulcerative colitis. This table comes from immunoSEQ multiplex PCR, and its TCRdb copy is limited to in-frame clones, with some not included. The data show 30,000 or so clones, almost 85% seen once. The sample consisted of blood. The receptors come from a boy younger than 18 with severe ulcerative colitis. The CDR3 runs from the conserved cysteine through the conserved F or W. A D gene is named only where the DNA matches it firmly. The size of a clone is reported for some rows only, either as once, few or many, or as a class for expanded clones.

D gene,V gene,J gene,clone size,CDR3 protein,CDR3 DNA
TRBD1,TRBV10-3,TRBJ2-2,-,CATLGDRGPTGELFF,TGTGCCACTCTAGGAGACAGGGGACCCACCGGGGAGCTGTTTTTT
-,TRBV7-9,TRBJ2-1,-,CASSLARQGIYNEQFF,TGTGCCAGCAGCTTAGCCCGGCAGGGGATATACAATGAGCAGTTCTTC
TRBD1,TRBV30,TRBJ1-1,-,CAWSVLRTGNTEAFF,TGTGCCTGGAGTGTACTCCGGACAGGAAACACTGAAGCTTTCTTT
TRBD1,TRBV15,TRBJ2-5,-,CATSRDTRGPFVETQYF,TGTGCCACCAGCAGAGACACGAGGGGGCCCTTCGTAGAGACCCAGTACTTC
TRBD1,TRBV11-2,TRBJ1-1,-,CASSSQTGGRAEAFF,TGTGCCAGCAGCTCCCAGACAGGGGGTCGGGCTGAAGCTTTCTTT
-,TRBV7-9,TRBJ1-3,-,CASRPPARGPTGNTIYF,TGTGCCAGCAGGCCTCCGGCCCGCGGTCCGACTGGAAACACCATATATTTT
-,TRBV15,TRBJ1-6,few,CATSRDRAGGSPLHF,TGTGCCACCAGCAGAGACAGGGCTGGGGGTTCACCCCTCCACTTT
TRBD1,TRBV5-6,TRBJ2-1,-,CASSDWTGAINEQFF,TGTGCCAGCAGCGATTGGACAGGGGCCATCAATGAGCAGTTCTTC
-,TRBV19,TRBJ2-6,-,CASLPLGGANVLTF,TGTGCCAGTCTCCCGCTAGGCGGGGCCAACGTCCTGACTTTC
TRBD1,TRBV2,TRBJ1-1,-,CASVDRGDTEAFF,TGTGCCAGCGTCGACAGGGGGGACACTGAAGCTTTCTTT
-,TRBV4-2,TRBJ1-6,-,CASSQDWWAVADNSPLHF,TGTGCCAGCAGCCAAGACTGGTGGGCCGTAGCCGATAATTCACCCCTCCACTTT
-,TRBV7-9,TRBJ2-7,-,CASSSGGESSYEQYF,TGTGCCAGCAGTTCTGGGGGCGAAAGCTCCTACGAGCAGTACTTC
-,TRBV10-3,TRBJ1-1,-,CAISLTGLNTEAFF,TGTGCCATCAGCCTTACAGGACTGAACACTGAAGCTTTCTTT
-,TRBV2,TRBJ1-2,few,CASSAKQGSYGYTF,TGTGCCAGCAGTGCAAAACAGGGCAGCTATGGCTACACCTTC
-,TRBV29-1,TRBJ2-7,-,CSVRASGEQYF,TGCAGCGTCCGGGCCAGTGGGGAGCAGTACTTC
-,TRBV20-1,TRBJ2-7,-,CSAMLDEQYF,TGCAGTGCTATGTTGGACGAGCAGTACTTC
-,TRBV29-1,TRBJ1-2,-,CSDRQAANYGYTF,TGCAGCGATCGACAGGCCGCTAACTATGGCTACACCTTC
-,TRBV18,TRBJ2-7,once,CASSPTGGYEQYF,TGTGCCAGCTCACCAACAGGTGGCTACGAGCAGTACTTC
-,TRBV2,TRBJ2-3,-,CASRGDDTQYF,TGTGCCAGCAGGGGCGATGATACGCAGTATTTT
-,TRBV7-2,TRBJ2-5,-,CASSLGTANWQETQYF,TGTGCCAGCAGCTTAGGGACGGCTAACTGGCAAGAGACCCAGTACTTC
-,TRBV15,TRBJ2-1,-,CATSRFPLDRNGDEQFF,TGTGCCACCAGCAGATTCCCCCTTGACCGCAACGGGGATGAGCAGTTCTTC
-,TRBV6-1,TRBJ1-1,-,CASSELAAYTEAFF,TGTGCCAGCAGTGAACTGGCAGCGTACACTGAAGCTTTCTTT
-,TRBV5-4,TRBJ1-1,-,CASSLDRDPTQNTEAFF,TGTGCCAGCAGCTTGGACAGGGATCCGACTCAGAACACTGAAGCTTTCTTT
-,TRBV18,TRBJ1-1,-,CASSPARVSNTEAFF,TGTGCCAGCTCACCCGCCAGAGTATCGAACACTGAAGCTTTCTTT
TRBD1,TRBV2,TRBJ1-2,-,CASSLDRNYGYTF,TGTGCCAGCAGCCTGGACAGGAACTATGGCTACACCTTC
-,TRBV30,TRBJ1-1,few,CAWSRQGRGEAFF,TGTGCCTGGAGTAGGCAGGGCAGGGGTGAAGCTTTCTTT
-,TRBV11-3,TRBJ2-3,-,CASSLGGSTDTQYF,TGTGCCAGCAGCTTAGGCGGTAGCACAGATACGCAGTATTTT
-,TRBV5-5,TRBJ2-7,once,CASSLERQGFQDEQYF,TGTGCCAGCAGCTTGGAGCGGCAGGGCTTCCAGGACGAGCAGTACTTC
TRBD1,TRBV19,TRBJ1-2,-,CATSTGLNYGYTF,TGTGCCACATCGACAGGGCTTAACTATGGCTACACCTTC
-,TRBV6-1,TRBJ1-2,-,CARRMSGYGYTF,TGTGCCCGCAGGATGTCCGGGTATGGCTACACCTTC
TRBD2,TRBV19,TRBJ2-3,-,CASKMSGELTDTQYF,TGTGCCAGTAAAATGAGCGGGGAGCTCACAGATACGCAGTATTTT
TRBD1,TRBV19,TRBJ1-1,-,CASSILRGLRTEAFF,TGCGCCAGTAGTATCCTCAGGGGGCTGCGCACTGAAGCTTTCTTT
-,TRBV7-9,TRBJ2-1,-,CASSLASQGTLNNEQFF,TGTGCCAGCAGCTTAGCCTCGCAGGGGACCCTGAACAATGAGCAGTTCTTC
-,TRBV12-5,TRBJ1-2,-,CASNKGLLNYGYTF,TGTGCTAGTAATAAAGGACTACTCAACTATGGCTACACCTTC
-,TRBV6-5,TRBJ1-6,-,CASSFSSRTYNSPLHF,TGTGCCAGCAGTTTCTCCTCACGGACTTATAATTCACCCCTCCACTTT
-,TRBV7-9,TRBJ2-4,-,CASSLAKNIQYF,TGTGCCAGCAGCTTGGCCAAAAACATTCAGTACTTC
TRBD2,TRBV7-9,TRBJ2-1,once,CASTLAGLYNEQFF,TGTGCCAGCACCCTAGCGGGCTTATACAATGAGCAGTTCTTC
-,TRBV28,TRBJ1-2,-,CASSLGESGIYGYTF,TGTGCCAGCAGTTTGGGGGAATCGGGGATATATGGCTACACCTTC
TRBD1,TRBV7-2,TRBJ2-7,-,CASSSLPVDRDEQYF,TGTGCCAGCAGCAGTCTCCCCGTAGACAGGGACGAGCAGTACTTC
-,TRBV11-2,TRBJ1-4,-,CASSTGPRVFEKLFF,TGTGCCAGCAGCACAGGGCCGAGGGTATTCGAAAAACTGTTTTTT
-,TRBV19,TRBJ2-5,-,CPTVENTGQETQYF,TGTCCGACTGTTGAGAATACAGGCCAAGAGACCCAGTACTTC
TRBD1,TRBV7-3,TRBJ1-5,-,CASSLTGTNQPQHF,TGTGCCAGCAGCCTGACAGGGACCAATCAGCCCCAGCATTTT
TRBD2,TRBV5-1,TRBJ2-5,-,CASSPGGLAGGPILYQETQYF,TGCGCCAGCAGCCCTGGGGGACTAGCGGGGGGTCCAATCTTGTACCAAGAGACCCAGTACTTC
-,TRBV12-5,TRBJ2-3,-,CASGLAGVWPDTQYF,TGTGCTAGTGGTTTGGCGGGGGTTTGGCCAGATACGCAGTATTTT
-,TRBV19,TRBJ1-1,-,CASSIGPGNTEAFF,TGTGCCAGTAGTATAGGACCGGGGAACACTGAAGCTTTCTTT
-,TRBV19,TRBJ1-1,-,CASSRAASEAFF,TGTGCCAGTAGTAGGGCAGCGTCGGAAGCTTTCTTT
-,TRBV4-2,TRBJ2-3,-,CASSQDRSGGYRNTQYF,TGTGCCAGCAGCCAAGATAGGAGCGGCGGGTATCGAAATACGCAGTATTTT
-,TRBV7-6,TRBJ2-7,-,CASSLGNRDGEQYF,TGTGCCAGCAGCTTAGGTAACAGGGACGGGGAGCAGTACTTC
TRBD1,TRBV6-6,TRBJ1-1,-,CASRPGQHTEAFF,TGTGCCAGCAGGCCGGGACAGCACACTGAAGCTTTCTTT
-,TRBV27,TRBJ2-7,-,CASAQEGNAYEQYF,TGTGCCAGCGCCCAAGAGGGTAACGCCTACGAGCAGTACTTC
TRBD1,TRBV19,TRBJ1-2,-,CASNKGLNRGGEYGYTF,TGTGCCAGTAATAAGGGACTCAACAGGGGAGGGGAATATGGCTACACCTTC
-,TRBV27,TRBJ1-2,-,CASRGGHGTYGYTF,TGTGCCAGCAGAGGGGGACATGGGACATATGGCTACACCTTC
-,TRBV29-1,TRBJ1-2,-,CSVDGPAGLGYGYTF,TGCAGCGTTGACGGACCAGCCGGGCTAGGCTATGGCTACACCTTC